Listed below are T cell receptor beta chains from one sample, sequenced in a study of blood T cell repertoires in COVID-19. Sequencing used immunoSEQ multiplex PCR; TCRdb keeps in-frame clones, though not all of them. The table includes 200,000 to 250,000 clones, 85% detected once. The sequenced sample consisted of peripheral blood. The receptors shown here come from a man between 40 and 49 years old with acute or convalescent COVID-19. Both conserved end residues are part of each CDR3. The D gene is left open where the match is weak. Not all rows give a size; the values are once, few, many and, for expanded clones, a class.

-,TRBJ1-2,-,TRBV28,TGTGCCAGCAGCTCTGGTAGTGGCTATGGCTACACCTTC,CASSSGSGYGYTF
once,TRBJ2-2,TRBD2,TRBV4-2,TGTGCCAGCACCCCTAGGTCGGGCGGGGGAGTTATCGGGGAGCTGTTTTTT,CASTPRSGGGVIGELFF
-,TRBJ1-2,TRBD1,TRBV5-5,TGTGCCAGCAGCTACTCCGTAGATATACAGGGGTCCTACACCTTC,CASSYSVDIQGSYTF
-,TRBJ2-5,TRBD2,TRBV4-3,TGCGCCAGCAGCCAAGATAGTCTAGCGGGGGAGACCCAGTACTTC,CASSQDSLAGETQYF
-,TRBJ1-2,TRBD1,TRBV4-2,TGTGCCAGCAGCCTCCGGGACAGGGGGCAGGACTATGGCTACACCTTC,CASSLRDRGQDYGYTF
once,TRBJ2-4,-,TRBV9,TGTGCCAGCAGCGTCCACGAGGCCCCTACAGGTGGCAAAAACATTCAGTACTTC,CASSVHEAPTGGKNIQYF
-,TRBJ1-1,-,TRBV19,TGTGCCAGTAGCTCCCCACCGGGACTAGAGAACACTGAAGCTTTCTTT,CASSSPPGLENTEAFF
-,TRBJ1-2,TRBD1,TRBV2,TGTGCCAGCACTCAGAAAGAACAGGGGGCCCTTGGCTACACCTTC,CASTQKEQGALGYTF
-,TRBJ1-1,TRBD1,TRBV5-5,TGTGCCAGCAGCTTCGACAGGGAGGTTTTCTTT,CASSFDREVFF
-,TRBJ1-1,-,TRBV5-1,TGCGCCAGCAGCTTGGGACAGGAGAGAGGGAACACTGAAGCTTTCTTT,CASSLGQERGNTEAFF
few,TRBJ1-5,TRBD1,TRBV12-5,TGTGCTAGTGGTTTGGAAGGGACAGGCAATCAGCCCCAGCATTTT,CASGLEGTGNQPQHF
-,TRBJ2-1,TRBD2,TRBV4-3,TGCGCCAGCAGCCTTAGCGGGGGGGCAGAGGAGCAGTTCTTC,CASSLSGGAEEQFF
-,TRBJ2-4,-,TRBV4-3,TGCGCCAGCAGCCATCTGACAGGTCGTGGGGCGGTTTTC,CASSHLTGRGAVF
once,TRBJ2-6,-,TRBV27,TGTGCCAGCAGTTTATCCCCAGGGATTGGGGCCAACGTCCTGACTTTC,CASSLSPGIGANVLTF
-,TRBJ2-1,TRBD1,TRBV5-1,TGCGCCAGCAAAACAACAGGGGGGACACACAATGAGCAGTTCTTC,CASKTTGGTHNEQFF
once,TRBJ2-5,TRBD2,TRBV30,TGTGCCTGGACGCCGGGGGGTCTGGAGACCCAGTACTTC,CAWTPGGLETQYF
-,TRBJ1-2,-,TRBV3-1/TRBV3-2,TGTGCCAGCAGCCAAGCTGCAGGGCTGGCCACCTTC,CASSQAAGLATF
-,TRBJ1-2,TRBD1,TRBV7-9,TGTGCCAGCAGCCCTACAGGGGACTATGGCTACACCTTC,CASSPTGDYGYTF
-,TRBJ1-2,TRBD1,TRBV12-3/TRBV12-4,TGTGCCAGCAGTTCTCGGGACAGCTATGGCTACACCTTC,CASSSRDSYGYTF
-,TRBJ1-3,-,TRBV7-2,TGTGCCAGCAGCTCCCGGGACTCTGGAAACACCATATATTTT,CASSSRDSGNTIYF
-,TRBJ1-5,-,TRBV2,TGTGCCAGGGCTTGGGGCCGAAATCAGCCCCAGCATTTT,CARAWGRNQPQHF
-,TRBJ1-1,TRBD1,TRBV18,TGTGCCAGCTCACCATACCAGGGACAGGGTTCCACTGAAGCTTTCTTT,CASSPYQGQGSTEAFF